Each of the 18 T cell receptor beta chains below was sequenced from the same sample in a study of T-cell memory formation after mild COVID-19. TCRdb re-analysed the 5' RACE reads in MiXCR, keeping a single row per CDR3 protein. The data hold 200,000 to 250,000 distinct CDR3 sequences, with approximately 10% observed a single time. The sequenced material came from PBMCs or a T cell subset sorted from them (not recorded which). Receptors originate from a man between 18 and 29 years old who had mild COVID-19 (a few samples of this study predate the infection). Cell type and time point are not known.

The sample holds a few counts of this clonotype. DNA for the CDR3: TGTGCCAGCAGTCCCTCCGGGACAGGGGGCCTGGAGCAGTACTTC. Residues: CASSPSGTGGLEQYF. The chain joins TRBV28 to TRBJ2-7, with 12 positions matching TRBD1. CDR1 is MDHEN, CDR2 SYDVKM, per germline. CDR3 size: 15 residues. V lost 5 bases and J lost 7; bases outside the gene matches: 9.

This clonotype was detected only a few times. V usage is TRBV3-1 and J usage is TRBJ2-7; D may match TRBD1 or TRBD2 (6 bases each). V was cut by 0 bases and J by 2 bases, with 11 bases left in between. The CDR3 is made up of 15 amino acids. Germline V lookup: CDR1 LGHDT, CDR2 YNNKEL (reference sequence). The CDR3 is CASSQDGRGAYEQYF. The CDR3 DNA sequence: TGTGCCAGCAGCCAAGATGGAAGGGGGGCCTACGAGCAGTACTTC.

This clonotype occurred a few times. The rearrangement joins TRBV10-3 to TRBJ2-3; TRBD2 agrees at 14 bases. V shed 4 bases, J shed 4 bases, and the junction held 1 base outside the gene matches. Germline V gives CDR1 ENHRY, CDR2 SYGVKD. This CDR3 contains 15 residues. The CDR3 nucleotides read TGTGCCATCAGTGGGGGACTAGCGGGGGCAGATACGCAGTATTTT. Translating gives CAISGGLAGADTQYF.

The chain has TRBV5-1 and TRBJ2-6; D possibly uses TRBD1 or TRBD2 (5 bases each). The CDR3 has 18 amino acids. The germline V and J ends were trimmed by 4 bases and 0 bases, with 17 bases remaining between them. The germline gives CDR1 SGHRS, CDR2 YFSETQ. The CDR3 here is CASSGRDAKSSGANVLTF. CDR3 DNA sequence: TGCGCCAGCAGCGGCCGGGACGCAAAGAGCTCTGGGGCCAACGTCCTGACTTTC.

The sample holds a few counts of this clonotype. The chain joins TRBV7-2 to TRBJ2-5, with D perhaps being TRBD1 or TRBD2 (5 bases each). The CDR3 length is 13 residues. V was shortened by 2 bases and J by 4 bases, with 8 bases between the two germline ends. The germline V gene encodes CDR1 SGHTA and CDR2 FQGNSA. The CDR3 region is CASSLNGGETQYF. The CDR3 DNA reads as TGTGCCAGCAGCTTAAATGGGGGAGAGACCCAGTACTTC.

This clonotype has ten or more counts. The chain employs TRBV5-1 and TRBJ1-5; possible D gene TRBD1, 5 bases. Germline V gene lookup returns CDR1 SGHRS and CDR2 YFSETQ. The CDR3 consists of 15 residues. V lost 3 bases and J lost 4, with 14 bases in between. The CDR3 spells CASSSSPGGNQPQHF. CDR3 DNA sequence: TGCGCCAGCAGCTCTAGCCCGGGGGGGAATCAGCCCCAGCATTTT. The full variable domain, its missing parts supplied by reference TRBV5-1 and TRBJ1-5, is KAGVTQTPRYLIKTRGQQVTLSCSPISGHRSVSWYQQTPGQGLQFLFEYFSETQRNKGNFPGRFSGRQFSNSRSEMNVSTLELGDSALYLCASSSSPGGNQPQHFGDGTRLSIL.

The V call is TRBV20-1, the J call TRBJ2-5; D may be TRBD1 or TRBD2 (7 bases each). V was trimmed by 6 bases and J by 2 bases, leaving 22 bases between them. The CDR3 has 16 residues. CDR1 is DFQATT, CDR2 SNEGSKA, per germline (reference sequence). The CDR3 loop reads CSARGGRRSVQETQYF. The DNA for the CDR3 is TGCAGTGCCAGGGGGGGCAGGCGATCCGTTCAAGAGACCCAGTACTTC.

The V and J genes are TRBV4-2 and TRBJ1-2, with D possibly matching TRBD1 (6 bases). The germline gives CDR1 LGHNA, CDR2 YNFKEQ. The CDR3 has 14 amino acids. The V and J ends lost 1 base and 3 bases respectively, with 9 bases between them. This chain's CDR3 is CASSQATGYYGYTF. As DNA, the CDR3 is TGTGCCAGCAGCCAAGCAACAGGGTACTATGGCTACACCTTC.

This clonotype was observed a few times. V and J are TRBV7-9 and TRBJ1-2, with 7 bases aligning to TRBD1. This CDR3 contains 17 residues. The V segment lost 5 bases and the J segment 4 bases; nucleotides outside the gene matches: 16. Germline loops: CDR1 SEHNR, CDR2 FQNEAQ (reference sequence). CDR3 coding DNA: TGTGCCAGCAGCCGGGGAGACAGGGATCACGGGGGCTATGGCTACACCTTC. This codes for CASSRGDRDHGGYGYTF.

The sample holds a few counts of this clonotype. The chain joins TRBV2 to TRBJ2-5, with unresolved D. The germline V gene encodes CDR1 SNHLY and CDR2 FYNNEI. With 7 bases removed from V and 4 bases from J, the gap between germline ends came to 10 bases. The CDR3 totals 12 residues. CDR3 sequence reads: CASKEELETQYF. Written as DNA, the CDR3 is TGTGCCAGCAAAGAGGAACTAGAGACCCAGTACTTC.

The sample holds a few counts of this clonotype. V and J are TRBV9 and TRBJ2-3; 7 bases map to TRBD2. The CDR3 extends over 16 amino acids. Germline values: CDR1 SGDLS, CDR2 YYNGEE. V lost 0 bases and J lost 1; bases outside the gene matches: 5. DNA of the CDR3: TGTGCCAGCAGCGTAGGGCCCCGGGGGGGCACAGATACGCAGTATTTT. It encodes CASSVGPRGGTDTQYF. Supplemented by reference TRBV9 and TRBJ2-3, the full variable domain reads DSGVTQTPKHLITATGQRVTLRCSPRSGDLSVYWYQQSLDQGLQFLIQYYNGEERAKGNILERFSAQQFPDLHSELNLSSLELGDSALYFCASSVGPRGGTDTQYFGPGTRLTVL.

The chain uses TRBV4-3 and TRBJ2-2; 12 bases are shared with TRBD2. Germline V gene lookup returns CDR1 LGHNA and CDR2 YSLEER. This CDR3 spans 18 amino acids. V trimming: 1 base; J trimming: 4 bases; junction bases outside the gene matches: 7. As DNA, the CDR3 is TGCGCCAGCAGCCAAGGTCTAGCGGGGGGGCTAGGCACCGGGGAGCTGTTTTTT. Translated: CASSQGLAGGLGTGELFF.

This clonotype came up a few times. The chain recombines TRBV6-5 with TRBJ2-1, with 8 bases fitting TRBD2. Germline trimming cut 4 bases from V and 8 bases from J; bases unmatched to any gene: 13. This CDR3 is built from 16 residues. Germline assignment: CDR1 MNHEY and CDR2 SVGAGI. CDR3 sequence (DNA): TGTGCCAGCAGTTCCCCCGGGGGGGGCCTAATGGATGAGCAGTTCTTC. It yields the protein CASSSPGGGLMDEQFF.

This clonotype was detected many times. V and J are TRBV5-1 and TRBJ1-2, with TRBD1 as a possible D gene (6 bases). V lost 6 bases and J lost 7, with 16 bases in between. The V gene's germline CDR1 is SGHRS and CDR2 YFSETQ. The CDR3 spans 13 residues. CDR3 amino acids: CASTLSGEGGYTF. The CDR3, as DNA: TGCGCCAGCACCCTGTCAGGGGAGGGTGGCTACACCTTC. Based on the CDR3 plus reference TRBV5-1 and TRBJ1-2, the full variable domain is KAGVTQTPRYLIKTRGQQVTLSCSPISGHRSVSWYQQTPGQGLQFLFEYFSETQRNKGNFPGRFSGRQFSNSRSEMNVSTLELGDSALYLCASTLSGEGGYTFGSGTRLTVV.

This clonotype was picked up many times. This chain links TRBV15 with TRBJ2-1, with a tentative D call TRBD2 (6 bases). Germline V lookup: CDR1 LNHNV, CDR2 YYDKDF (reference sequence). The CDR3 loop spans 16 amino acids. Trimming removed 0 bases from V and 3 bases from J, with 12 bases in between. The DNA for the CDR3 is TGTGCCACCAGCAGAGATTTGGTCGGGGGCTACAATGAGCAGTTCTTC. This gives the protein CATSRDLVGGYNEQFF.

This chain joins TRBV24-1 and TRBJ2-7; 9 bases are a match to TRBD1. The CDR3 is made up of 13 amino acids. The germline gives CDR1 KGHDR, CDR2 SFDVKD. The V gene end was trimmed by 3 bases and the J gene end by 8 bases; junction bases not matched to a gene: 4. This chain's CDR3 is CATSDAGTGKQYF. CDR3 sequence (DNA): TGTGCCACCAGTGATGCCGGGACAGGGAAGCAGTACTTC.

A few counts support this clonotype. Sequence at one end of the junction differs from germline and may be a read error. The CDR3 reads CSARGVSQETQYF. The CDR3 coding sequence is TGCAGTGCCAGAGGGGTATCCCAAGAGACCCAGTACTTC. The chain has TRBV20-1 and TRBJ2-5; perhaps D is TRBD1 or TRBD2 (5 bases each). CDR3 size: 13 residues. Germline V gene data show CDR1 as DFQATT and CDR2 as SNEGSKA (reference sequence).

This chain uses TRBV7-3 with TRBJ1-1; a weak D match, TRBD1 (6 bases). With 4 bases removed from V and 10 bases from J, the gap between germline ends came to 16 bases. Germline CDR1 SGHTA, CDR2 FQGTGA. The CDR3 contains 13 residues. The DNA of the CDR3 is TGTGCCAGCAGCTCCACGGGGGGCGAAAGAGCTTTCTTT. It translates to CASSSTGGERAFF.